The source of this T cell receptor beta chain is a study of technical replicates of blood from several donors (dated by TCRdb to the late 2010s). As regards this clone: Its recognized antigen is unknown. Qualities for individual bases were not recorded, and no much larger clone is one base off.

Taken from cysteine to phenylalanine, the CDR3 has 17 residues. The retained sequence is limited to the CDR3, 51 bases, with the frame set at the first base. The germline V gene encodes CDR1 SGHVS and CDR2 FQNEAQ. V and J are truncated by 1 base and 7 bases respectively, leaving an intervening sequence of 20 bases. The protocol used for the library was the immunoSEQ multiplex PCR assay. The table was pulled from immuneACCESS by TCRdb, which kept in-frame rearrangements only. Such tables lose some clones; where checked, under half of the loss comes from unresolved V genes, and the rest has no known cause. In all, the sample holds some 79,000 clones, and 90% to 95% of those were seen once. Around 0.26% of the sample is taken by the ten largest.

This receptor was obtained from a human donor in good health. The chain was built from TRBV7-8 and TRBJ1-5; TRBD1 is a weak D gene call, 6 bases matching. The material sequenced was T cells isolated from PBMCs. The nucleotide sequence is TGTGCCAGCAGCTTAGTAGTCGGGGGGCGAAATGACCAGCCCCAGCATTTT. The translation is CASSLVVGGRNDQPQHF.